A selection of T cell receptor beta chains follows, all from one sample in a study of blood T cell repertoires in COVID-19. Data came from immunoSEQ multiplex PCR; TCRdb stores just in-frame clones and leaves some out. Seen here are some 120,000 clones, more than 70% observed once, and the top ten hold 5.9%. The sample comprised peripheral blood. The receptors here all came from a man at least 80 years old with active or convalescent COVID-19. CDR3s include the opening cysteine and the closing phenylalanine or tryptophan. The order of the fields is J gene, D gene, clone size, V gene, CDR3 protein, CDR3 DNA. D genes are given only for firm matches. Not all rows give a size; the values are once, few, many and, for expanded clones, a class.

j_call: TRBJ2-2
d_call: -
clone_size: -
v_call: TRBV19
cdr3_aa: CASSPPFRGITGELFF
cdr3_nt: TGTGCCAGTAGTCCGCCCTTCCGGGGGATCACCGGGGAGCTGTTTTTT

j_call: TRBJ1-2
d_call: TRBD1
clone_size: -
v_call: TRBV18
cdr3_aa: CASSPTGGENYGYTF
cdr3_nt: TGTGCCAGCTCACCCACAGGGGGCGAAAACTATGGCTACACCTTC

j_call: TRBJ2-6
d_call: TRBD1
clone_size: -
v_call: TRBV7-9
cdr3_aa: CASSPRQGRSPGANVLTF
cdr3_nt: TGTGCCAGCAGCCCCAGACAGGGCAGGTCCCCTGGGGCCAACGTCCTGACTTTC

j_call: TRBJ2-5
d_call: TRBD2
clone_size: -
v_call: TRBV5-1
cdr3_aa: CASSLNVGGEETQYF
cdr3_nt: TGCGCCAGCAGCTTGAATGTGGGAGGGGAGGAGACCCAGTACTTC

j_call: TRBJ2-5
d_call: TRBD2
clone_size: -
v_call: TRBV4-1
cdr3_aa: CASSQEQRTSGLETQYF
cdr3_nt: TGCGCCAGCAGCCAAGAGCAGAGGACTAGCGGACTGGAGACCCAGTACTTC

j_call: TRBJ2-7
d_call: TRBD1
clone_size: -
v_call: TRBV7-9
cdr3_aa: CASSVQGPSSYEQYF
cdr3_nt: TGTGCCAGCAGCGTACAGGGGCCGAGCTCCTACGAGCAGTACTTC

j_call: TRBJ2-7
d_call: TRBD2
clone_size: -
v_call: TRBV27
cdr3_aa: CASSRGLFSYEQYF
cdr3_nt: TGTGCCAGCAGCCGGGGACTATTTTCCTACGAGCAGTACTTC

j_call: TRBJ1-2
d_call: TRBD1
clone_size: -
v_call: TRBV3-1/TRBV3-2
cdr3_aa: CASTLGQERYGYTF
cdr3_nt: TGTGCCAGCACTTTAGGACAGGAGAGGTATGGCTACACCTTC

j_call: TRBJ2-4
d_call: TRBD2
clone_size: once
v_call: TRBV29-1
cdr3_aa: CSVSSGGAKNIQYF
cdr3_nt: TGCAGCGTTTCTAGCGGGGGAGCCAAAAACATTCAGTACTTC

j_call: TRBJ1-6
d_call: -
clone_size: -
v_call: TRBV19
cdr3_aa: CASSSVWGADSPLHF
cdr3_nt: TGTGCCAGTAGTAGCGTTTGGGGCGCGGATTCACCCCTCCACTTT

j_call: TRBJ1-2
d_call: -
clone_size: -
v_call: TRBV7-2
cdr3_aa: CASSLDRYGYTF
cdr3_nt: TGTGCCAGCAGCTTGGACAGATATGGCTACACCTTC

j_call: TRBJ1-6
d_call: -
clone_size: -
v_call: TRBV7-2
cdr3_aa: CASSLGGESPLHF
cdr3_nt: TGTGCCAGCAGCTTAGGGGGGGAATCACCCCTCCACTTT

j_call: TRBJ2-1
d_call: TRBD2
clone_size: few
v_call: TRBV7-9
cdr3_aa: CASTRTSGGASYNEQFF
cdr3_nt: TGTGCCAGCACCCGGACTAGCGGGGGGGCTTCCTACAATGAGCAGTTCTTC

j_call: TRBJ2-1
d_call: TRBD2
clone_size: -
v_call: TRBV12-3/TRBV12-4
cdr3_aa: CASSFGGNEQFF
cdr3_nt: TGTGCCAGCAGTTTCGGGGGGAATGAGCAGTTCTTC

j_call: TRBJ2-5
d_call: TRBD2
clone_size: -
v_call: TRBV5-1
cdr3_aa: CASSLEQGSGETQYF
cdr3_nt: TGCGCCAGCAGCTTGGAGCAGGGTAGCGGGGAGACCCAGTACTTC

j_call: TRBJ1-6
d_call: TRBD1
clone_size: -
v_call: TRBV2
cdr3_aa: CASSLTGPYNSPLHF
cdr3_nt: TGTGCCAGCAGCTTGACAGGGCCCTATAATTCACCCCTCCACTTT

j_call: TRBJ1-6
d_call: TRBD1
clone_size: once
v_call: TRBV25-1
cdr3_aa: CASSDPGQGNSPLHF
cdr3_nt: TGTGCCAGCAGTGATCCAGGACAGGGTAATTCACCCCTCCACTTT

j_call: TRBJ2-7
d_call: TRBD1
clone_size: -
v_call: TRBV7-9
cdr3_aa: CASRPTGTTYEQYF
cdr3_nt: TGTGCCAGCAGACCGACAGGGACCACCTACGAGCAGTACTTC

j_call: TRBJ2-7
d_call: -
clone_size: once
v_call: TRBV9
cdr3_aa: CASSPRGYEQYF
cdr3_nt: TGTGCCAGCAGCCCCCGGGGATACGAGCAGTACTTC